The 25 T cell receptor beta chains reported below all come from one sample, sequenced in a study of chemoradiotherapy in HPV16-positive cancers. Clones were read by immunoSEQ multiplex PCR, and TCRdb kept only the in-frame ones, dropping some. The table shows about 6,900 clones, with over 75% occurring only once. Collection of the sample occurred from a patient who underwent chemoradiotherapy. The origin of the receptors is a human donor with HPV-associated anogenital cancer.

The V gene is TRBV15, the J gene TRBJ2-1, with 10 positions matching TRBD1. The junction had 6 bases not matched to a gene; V was cut back by 1 base and J by 9 bases. The length of the CDR3 is 15 residues. Germline V gene lookup returns CDR1 LNHNV and CDR2 YYDKDF (reference sequence). The CDR3 DNA sequence: TGTGCCACCAGCAGAGCTAAGACAGGGGGCACTGAGCAGTTCTTC. Protein: CATSRAKTGGTEQFF.

The chain employs TRBV18 and TRBJ1-5, with TRBD1 matching 8 bases. The CDR3 extends over 16 amino acids. The germline V gene encodes CDR1 KGHSH and CDR2 LQKENI. V lost 3 bases and J lost 0; bases outside the gene matches: 4. The CDR3 region has the DNA TGTGCCAGCTCACCCATGGACAGGGATAGCAATCAGCCCCAGCATTTT. It is translated as CASSPMDRDSNQPQHF.

This clone was seen a single time. V usage is TRBV5-4 and J usage is TRBJ2-3; D remains unclear. The germline V gene has CDR1 SGHNT and CDR2 YYREEE (reference sequence). The CDR3 is made up of 13 amino acids. V was trimmed by 1 base and J by 2 bases, leaving 5 bases between them. The CDR3: CASSLRDTDTQYF. CDR3 DNA sequence: TGTGCCAGCAGCTTGAGGGACACAGATACGCAGTATTTT.

The chain is built from TRBV30 and TRBJ1-1; D uncertain. This CDR3 is built from 13 residues. V lost 7 bases and J 2 bases, leaving 14 bases between the germline ends. The germline V gene has CDR1 GTSNPN and CDR2 SVGIG (reference sequence). The CDR3 DNA follows: TGTGCCTTCACTGGACGGATCAACACTGAAGCTTTCTTT. This encodes CAFTGRINTEAFF.

This clone occurred once. The chain is built from TRBV5-5 and TRBJ1-2; D unresolved. There are 14 residues in the CDR3. Germline V gives CDR1 SGHKS, CDR2 YYEKEE (reference sequence). The V and J ends lost 0 bases and 4 bases respectively, with 10 bases between them. The chain's CDR3 is CASSLDTRSYGYTF. The CDR3 DNA reads TGTGCCAGCAGCTTGGACACTAGGAGCTATGGCTACACCTTC.

This chain connects TRBV11-2 to TRBJ1-1; D remains unclear. In germline, CDR1 is SGHAT, CDR2 FQNNGV. V was trimmed by 5 bases and J by 0 bases, leaving 10 bases between them. The CDR3 has 14 residues. CDR3 in amino acids: CASSVTVMNTEAFF. CDR3 DNA sequence: TGTGCCAGCAGCGTGACGGTAATGAACACTGAAGCTTTCTTT.

The chain recombines TRBV21-1 with TRBJ1-2; TRBD1 was called by the table and not checked on the DNA. TRBV21-1 is marked as a pseudogene. This CDR3 comprises 17 residues. CDR3 residues: CASSHHRTGVGGYGYTF. CDR3 DNA: TGTGCCAGCAGCCACCATAGGACAGGAGTAGGAGGCTATGGCTACACCTTC.

The chain recombines TRBV19 with TRBJ1-1; TRBD1 is a possible D gene (5 bases). Germline CDR1 is LNHDA and CDR2 is SQIVND (reference sequence). V dropped 5 bases and J dropped 1 base, with 14 bases sitting between them. The CDR3 spans 15 residues. The CDR3 here is CASSAPRGRNTEAFF. CDR3 DNA sequence: TGTGCCAGTAGTGCTCCCCGGGGGAGGAACACTGAAGCTTTCTTT. The whole variable domain, remainder taken from reference TRBV19 and TRBJ1-1, is DGGITQSPKYLFRKEGQNVTLSCEQNLNHDAMYWYRQDPGQGLRLIYYSQIVNDFQKGDIAEGYSVSREKKESFPLTVTSAQKNPTAFYLCASSAPRGRNTEAFFGQGTRLTVV.

J is TRBJ1-1 and V is TRBV27; D is unresolved. Germline V CDR1 and CDR2: MNHEY, SMNVEV (reference sequence). CDR3 size: 13 residues. Trimming stripped 1 base from V and 10 bases from J, with 13 bases between. CDR3 sequence: CASSLWSGIPAFF. The CDR3 DNA reads TGTGCCAGCAGTTTATGGTCCGGGATACCAGCTTTCTTT.

The genes are TRBV7-9 and TRBJ2-7; the D gene is possibly TRBD1 (7 bases). The CDR3 covers 14 residues. CDR1 is SEHNR, CDR2 FQNEAQ, per germline (reference sequence). Trimming removed 3 bases at V and 3 bases at J, with 12 bases between. Here the CDR3 DNA reads TGTGCCAGCAGCTTGGGAGGACAGGTCTACGAGCAGTACTTC. Its protein is CASSLGGQVYEQYF.

The chain combines TRBV19 with TRBJ1-5; no reliable D call. V was shortened by 8 bases and J by 6 bases, with 5 bases between the two germline ends. CDR1 and CDR2 (germline): LNHDA, SQIVND (reference sequence). The length of the CDR3 is 10 residues. This chain's CDR3 is CASGVQPQHF. For the CDR3, the DNA is TGTGCCAGTGGGGTTCAGCCCCAGCATTTT.

The V call is TRBV5-1, the J call TRBJ2-7; 12 bases are a match to TRBD2. Germline V gene data show CDR1 as SGHRS and CDR2 as YFSETQ. This CDR3 has 21 residues. V lost 5 bases and J lost 0; bases outside the gene matches: 21. The chain's CDR3 is CASRLNDRGTSGRPSSYEQYF. The DNA for the CDR3 is TGCGCCAGCAGATTGAACGACAGGGGAACTAGCGGGAGGCCCAGCTCCTACGAGCAGTACTTC.

The gene calls are TRBV19 and TRBJ2-1, with TRBD2 matching 13 bases. The CDR3 covers 19 residues. Looked up from germline, CDR1 is LNHDA and CDR2 is SQIVND (reference sequence). V shed 3 bases and J 0 bases; nucleotides not matched to a gene: 8. CDR3 DNA sequence: TGTGCCAGTAGTATGGGACTAGCGGGGCCGAGTACCTCCTACAATGAGCAGTTCTTC. Its protein product is CASSMGLAGPSTSYNEQFF.

The genes are TRBV30 and TRBJ2-7; perhaps D is TRBD1 or TRBD2 (6 bases each). The V end was cut by 0 bases, the J end by 4 bases, with 22 bases between. The germline V gene encodes CDR1 GTSNPN and CDR2 SVGIG (reference sequence). This CDR3 spans 17 amino acids. CDR3 sequence reads: CAWSVWAGQGGRYEQYF. The CDR3 DNA is TGTGCCTGGAGTGTTTGGGCGGGACAAGGAGGACGGTACGAGCAGTACTTC.

DNA of the CDR3: TGCGCCAGCAGCCAAGACCCGGGGGACACTGAAGCTTTCTTT. Protein sequence: CASSQDPGDTEAFF. This sequence joins TRBV4-3 and TRBJ1-1, with D tentatively TRBD1 (5 bases). CDR3 size: 14 residues. Trimming removed 0 bases at V and 3 bases at J, with 8 bases between. Germline V gene data show CDR1 as LGHNA and CDR2 as YSLEER.

The V call is TRBV7-9, the J call TRBJ1-2, with D hard to call. The germline V gene has CDR1 SEHNR and CDR2 FQNEAQ (reference sequence). The CDR3 spans 12 residues. Trimming removed 5 bases from V and 4 bases from J, with 8 bases in between. DNA of the CDR3: TGTGCCAGCAGCGCAAGATTCTATGGCTACACCTTC. Encoded protein: CASSARFYGYTF. The whole variable domain, filled in from reference TRBV7-9 and TRBJ1-2, reads DTGVSQNPRHKITKRGQNVTFRCDPISEHNRLYWYRQTLGQGPEFLTYFQNEAQLEKSRLLSDRFSAERPKGSFSTLEIQRTEQGDSAMYLCASSARFYGYTFGSGTRLTVV.

The CDR3 coding sequence is TGTGCCAGCAGCTTAGACCGGACTAGCGGGAGTTACGAGCAGTACTTC. Translating it yields CASSLDRTSGSYEQYF. The chain combines TRBV7-9 with TRBJ2-7, with TRBD2 matching over 13 bases. Germline trimming cut 1 base from V and 4 bases from J; bases unmatched to any gene: 4. Germline CDR1 SEHNR, CDR2 FQNEAQ (reference sequence). The CDR3 is made up of 16 amino acids.

The rearrangement links TRBV4-3 to TRBJ2-5; D is perhaps TRBD1 (6 bases). Per germline, CDR1 LGHNA and CDR2 YSLEER. Between the trimmed V and J ends, which lost 4 bases and 1 base, there was a span of 13 bases. The CDR3 is 15 residues long. The CDR3 region is CASSPGHSGQETQYF. CDR3 DNA sequence: TGCGCCAGCAGCCCGGGACATAGTGGCCAAGAGACCCAGTACTTC.

The V gene is TRBV28, the J gene TRBJ1-2; D ambiguous. Per germline, CDR1 MDHEN and CDR2 SYDVKM. CDR3 length: 13 amino acids. V was clipped by 7 bases and J by 0 bases, with 9 bases between them. CDR3 region: CASTRGTNYGYTF. The DNA of the CDR3 is TGTGCCAGCACGAGAGGGACTAACTATGGCTACACCTTC.

This chain joins TRBV19 and TRBJ2-2, with TRBD1 identical over 8 bases. Germline V lookup: CDR1 LNHDA, CDR2 SQIVND (reference sequence). This CDR3 contains 18 residues. J lost 2 bases, V lost 1 base, and 9 bases had no gene match. The CDR3 DNA reads TGTGCCAGTAGTATAGCCCACAGGGGGACGTTTAACACCGGGGAGCTGTTTTTT. Translated: CASSIAHRGTFNTGELFF.

This clone was found once. This chain links TRBV5-1 with TRBJ2-6; no clear D. V shed 0 bases and J shed 8 bases, with 12 bases lying between them. CDR3 length equals 15 residues. The germline V gene encodes CDR1 SGHRS and CDR2 YFSETQ. CDR3 nucleotide sequence: TGCGCCAGCAGCTTGGGGGGAAAAAGAACCAACGTCCTGACTTTC. As protein: CASSLGGKRTNVLTF.

The CDR3 here is CASSPQASRTEAFF. The CDR3 nucleotides read TGCGCCAGCAGCCCCCAGGCTTCCCGCACTGAAGCTTTCTTT. V gene TRBV5-1 combines with J gene TRBJ1-1; unclear D gene. CDR3 length equals 14 residues. In germline, CDR1 is SGHRS, CDR2 YFSETQ. The V end lost 4 bases, the J end lost 4 bases, and 14 bases lay between the germline ends.

The rearrangement uses TRBV7-3 and TRBJ2-2; TRBD1 is a possible D gene (6 bases). Per germline, CDR1 SGHTA and CDR2 FQGTGA. The CDR3 extends over 15 amino acids. The V gene lost 3 bases and the J gene lost 1 base, with 9 bases spanning the gap. The DNA of the CDR3 is TGTGCCAGCAGCTTCGGGACACTGAACACCGGGGAGCTGTTTTTT. Residues: CASSFGTLNTGELFF.

The chain carries TRBV5-6 and TRBJ1-1; no firm D call. CDR3 length: 19 residues. Germline V lookup: CDR1 SGHDT, CDR2 YYEEEE. Trimming shortened V by 0 bases and J by 2 bases, and 23 bases separated the two germline ends. CDR3 protein: CASSLVQKKTPNQNTEAFF. CDR3 in DNA: TGTGCCAGCAGCTTGGTCCAGAAAAAGACCCCAAACCAAAACACTGAAGCTTTCTTT.

The chain employs TRBV11-2 and TRBJ1-1, with 8 nucleotides matching TRBD1. The germline V gene has CDR1 SGHAT and CDR2 FQNNGV. The length of the CDR3 is 12 residues. V lost 5 bases, J lost 8 bases, and 4 bases stayed unmatched. CDR3 protein: CASSLGQGEAFF. CDR3 nucleotide sequence: TGTGCCAGCAGCCTAGGACAGGGAGAAGCTTTCTTT.